The sequence of this T cell receptor beta chain was determined in a study of blood T cell repertoires in COVID-19. Germline CDR1 reads MNHEY; CDR2 reads SMNVEV (reference sequence). The CDR3 runs to 14 residues. Germline trimming cut 8 bases from V and 7 bases from J; bases unmatched to any gene: 8. TCRdb's copy holds only in-frame clones and misses some; the assay was immunoSEQ multiplex PCR. This table holds about 160,000 clones, 80% to 90% found once. This chain connects TRBV27 to TRBJ1-6; 7 positions agree with TRBD1. The sequencing input was PBMCs or T cells enriched from blood (not recorded which). The TCR sequence derives from a man aged 45-60 years who had recovered from COVID-19. This chain's CDR3 is CASGYLTGNSPLHF. The CDR3 nucleotides read TGTGCCAGCGGGTACTTGACAGGGAATTCACCCCTCCACTTT.